This record concerns one T cell receptor (beta chain) sequence. This clonotype was seen more than once but under ten times. The antigen it recognizes is unknown. Base qualities are not provided; no much larger clone lies one nucleotide away. These data come from a study of quantifying T cell responses using KT2 cells (dated by TCRdb to 2017 to 2019). Looking at the study overall: RNA was DNase-treated and reverse transcribed with TCR alpha and beta constant-region primers, mostly using SuperScript III. PCR2 was performed as a SYBR Green qPCR and was stopped at a predetermined fluorescence threshold so that over-amplification was avoided. The efficiency of the T4 ligation step under optimum conditions was estimated to be above 9%. The paper as a whole reports these results and caveats: KT2 sequences were still detected at the lowest spike-in tested, roughly one KT2 cell per 100,000 PBMC. Counts of KT2 alpha and beta sequences scaled linearly with input KT2 cell number over several orders of magnitude. No side-by-side comparison of the pipeline with other TCR sequencing techniques was included in the study. Saturation in the detection of KT2 sequences was observed at very high KT2 spike-in numbers.

Receptor amplification or capture employed UMI-ligation and nested PCR. A single-stranded oligonucleotide bearing the Illumina SP2 sequence and a UMI was ligated to the 3' end of the cDNA with T4 RNA ligase 1. PCR1 consisted of around 4 cycles (98 degrees C 15 s, 69 degrees C 30 s, 72 degrees C 40 s), and for the beta primer an equimolar mix of RC1.1 and RC1.2 was used to cover TRBC1 and TRBC2. Starting at PCR2, the TCR alpha and beta chains were handled separately, and sample indices and Illumina adaptors were added. Placed after an 8-base spacer, the UMI was made up of 12 random nucleotides arranged as two hexamers with a spacer between them. Libraries were sequenced on an Illumina MiSeq with v2 2x251 paired-end chemistry, typically 12 samples per run. To boost diversity, each sequencing library was supplemented with PhiX DNA at about 5-7%. Per the authors' processing: The raw reads were converted into FASTQ with bcl2fastq and then demultiplexed by dual indices with Demultiplexor. V and J genes were assigned by Decombinator through tag matching, with a single base-pair mismatch permitted. Using UMIs, Collapsinator corrected both sequencing errors and the frequency errors that come from PCR heterogeneity. CDR3Translator converted Decombinator identifiers to nucleotide sequence, translated to amino acids, and extracted CDR3 using C- and N-terminal motifs. Each distinct KT2 TCR was counted as one cluster of KT2 sequences that shared a single unique molecular identifier. TCRdb reprocessing: public reads trimmed at Q25 with fastp, clones called with MiXCR, in-frame beta chains kept. Duplicate CDR3 protein sequences are folded into a single record with the most common DNA and genes. TCRdb, not the original authors, processed these V and J calls. This sample holds just under 50,000 distinct CDR3 sequences; around 10% were observed only once. Of the sample, more than 9% falls within the top ten clones.

Known numbers of KT2, a T cell clone whose TCR had been sequenced previously, were spiked into unfractionated PBMC to test the sensitivity and accuracy of the pipeline. A range of KT2-to-PBMC ratios was produced by mixing KT2 cells with a fixed number of PBMC. The specimen sequenced was PBMCs spiked with cells of the T cell clone KT2. The TCR was taken from a human donor.

The CDR3 sequence is CASRGQGDTEAFF. The nucleotides read TGTGCCAGCAGGGGACAGGGGGATACTGAAGCTTTCTTT. The V and J genes are TRBV13 and TRBJ1-1; 11 bases in the middle match TRBD1. The CDR3, from cysteine to phenylalanine, totals 13 residues. Only the CDR3 region is kept as DNA, spanning 39 bases read in frame from base 1. CDR1 and CDR2 (PRHDT, FYEKMQ) derive from the germline V gene (reference sequence). From V the trimming removes 6 bases and from J it removes 5 bases, while the gene matches leave 2 bases of the junction unaccounted for. Reference TRBV13 and TRBJ1-1 genes cover what lies past the CDR3, so the full variable domain is AAGVIQSPRHLIKEKRETATLKCYPIPRHDTVYWYQQGPGQDPQFLISFYEKMQSDKGSIPDRFSAQQFSDYHSELNMSSLELGDSALYFCASRGQGDTEAFFGQGTRLTVV.